Listed below are T cell receptor beta chains from one sample, sequenced in a study of beta chain features in type 1 diabetes. Data came from immunoSEQ multiplex PCR; TCRdb stores just in-frame clones and leaves some out. Here the sample spans approximately 600,000 clones, around 12% being singletons. The sample taken for sequencing was naive CD4+ T cells from blood. The receptors stem from a man aged 30 to 45 with type 1 diabetes. Both conserved end residues are part of each CDR3. A D gene is named only where the DNA matches it firmly. Rows give clone size only sometimes, using once, few, many, or a class for an expanded clone.

>TRBJ2-1|NA|NA|TRBV21-1
TGTGCCAGCATTCCGGGACAACACAACAATGAGCAGTTCTTC
CASIPGQHNNEQFF
>TRBJ2-3|TRBD2|NA|TRBV5-1
TGCGCCAGCAGCTTACAAGCGGGGGGAAACACAGATACGCAGTATTTT
CASSLQAGGNTDTQYF
>TRBJ1-1|NA|NA|TRBV4-1
TGCGCCAGCAGCCAAGAAGGAGGGAGGGACACTGAAGCTTTCTTT
CASSQEGGRDTEAFF
>TRBJ2-3|NA|NA|TRBV7-7
TGTGCCAGCAGCTTAGCTCCAGGGGACACAGATACGCAGTATTTT
CASSLAPGDTDTQYF
>TRBJ1-1|NA|NA|TRBV18
TGTGCCAGCTCACCAACGGACACATGGACTGAAGCTTTCTTT
CASSPTDTWTEAFF
>TRBJ1-5|NA|few|TRBV28
TGTGCCAGCAGAAGACAGGTCAATCAGCCCCAGCATTTT
CASRRQVNQPQHF
>TRBJ2-7|TRBD1|NA|TRBV9
TGTGCCAGCTCCGGACAGGGGGCGAGGGAGCAGTACTTC
CASSGQGAREQYF
>TRBJ2-1|TRBD2|NA|TRBV7-6
TGTGCCAGCAGCTTAGCGCGAGCGGGGGAGCAGTTCTTC
CASSLARAGEQFF
>TRBJ2-5|NA|few|TRBV10-3
TGTGCCATCAGTGAGGGCAGCGAAGAGACCCAGTACTTC
CAISEGSEETQYF
>TRBJ2-2|NA|few|TRBV4-3
TGCGCCAGCAGCCAAGAAAGTGGGTCCAGGACCGGGGAGCTGTTTTTT
CASSQESGSRTGELFF
>TRBJ1-5|NA|few|TRBV4-3
TGCGCCAGCAGCCACGGGGTGGGGAATCAGCCCCAGCATTTT
CASSHGVGNQPQHF
>TRBJ1-4|NA|few|TRBV18
TGTGCCAGCTCACCCCCGGTTACAGCAACTAATGAAAAACTGTTTTTT
CASSPPVTATNEKLFF
>TRBJ2-5|TRBD1|NA|TRBV9
TGTGCCAGCAGCGTAGTTGAGACAGGGAGTCGGGCGACCCAGTACTTC
CASSVVETGSRATQYF
>TRBJ1-5|NA|NA|TRBV28
TGTGCCAGCAGTTTGGTGGGGCCGGGCAATCAGCCCCAGCATTTT
CASSLVGPGNQPQHF
>TRBJ1-1|TRBD1|few|TRBV29-1
TGCAGCGCTGTGGGGACAGGGGACACTGAAGCTTTCTTT
CSAVGTGDTEAFF
>TRBJ2-3|TRBD2|once|TRBV30
TGTGCCTGGAGCGACCCGAGGACTAGCGGCACAGATACGCAGTATTTT
CAWSDPRTSGTDTQYF
>TRBJ2-5|TRBD2|few|TRBV2
TGTGCCACCGGACTAGCGGGCGAGACCCAGTACTTC
CATGLAGETQYF
>TRBJ2-7|TRBD1|few|TRBV7-9
TGTGCCAGCAGCACCGGGACAGGGGTCCACGAGCAGTACTTC
CASSTGTGVHEQYF
>TRBJ2-7|NA|few|TRBV29-1
TGCAGCGTTGAAGATCGGCAGACATACGAGCAGTACTTC
CSVEDRQTYEQYF
>TRBJ2-1|NA|few|TRBV7-8
TGTGCCAGCAGCTTAGAGGGGAGAATGTCCTACAATGAGCAGTTCTTC
CASSLEGRMSYNEQFF
>TRBJ2-6|NA|few|TRBV5-6
TGTGCCAGCAGCCGACCCCCGGGGTCGGAACGAGGCGGGGCCAACGTCCTGACTTTC
CASSRPPGSERGGANVLTF
>TRBJ1-6|NA|NA|TRBV18
TGTGCCAGCTCACTCGCGACCGTTGATAATTCACCCCTCCACTTT
CASSLATVDNSPLHF
>TRBJ1-6|NA|NA|TRBV25-1
TGTGCCAGCAGTGGACAATTGGAGATTTCCCCCCTCCACTTT
CASSGQLEISPLHF
>TRBJ2-2|NA|NA|TRBV7-2
TGTGCCAGCAGCCCCCCTGGCTTTGGGGAGCTGTTTTTT
CASSPPGFGELFF
>TRBJ1-2|NA|NA|TRBV27
TGTGCCAGCAGTCCGACGTTGGGGGCGAACTATGGCTACACCTTC
CASSPTLGANYGYTF
>TRBJ2-7|NA|NA|TRBV7-9
TGTGCCAGCAGCTTAAGCTTCCTTTCATACGAGCAGTACTTC
CASSLSFLSYEQYF
>TRBJ2-4|TRBD1|few|TRBV18
TGTGCCAGCTCAACGGGGACAGGGGGCTTGATGGACATTCAGTACTTC
CASSTGTGGLMDIQYF
>TRBJ2-5|NA|few|TRBV5-4
TGTGCCAGCAGTTCATCAGGGATAGAGACCCAGTACTTC
CASSSSGIETQYF
>TRBJ2-5|TRBD2|NA|TRBV9
TGTGCCAGCAGCGTGACGGGGGGGCCCGGAGAGACCCAGTACTTC
CASSVTGGPGETQYF
>TRBJ2-1|NA|few|TRBV11-2
TGTGCCAGCAGCTTAGATTTGGGCTCCTACAATGAGCAGTTCTTC
CASSLDLGSYNEQFF
>TRBJ1-3|NA|few|TRBV11-1
TGTGCCAGCAGCTTAGGCGCATCCTCTGGAAACACCATATATTTT
CASSLGASSGNTIYF
>TRBJ2-6|TRBD1|few|TRBV7-2
TGTGCCAGCAGCGCCGGGACAGGGGCCGGGGCCAACGTCCTGACTTTC
CASSAGTGAGANVLTF
>TRBJ1-1|TRBD1|few|TRBV2
TGTGCCAGCAGTGGGACAGGGAGGAACACTGAAGCTTTCTTT
CASSGTGRNTEAFF
>TRBJ1-6|NA|few|TRBV11-2
TGTGCCAGCAGCTCGCAACTGGGTAATTCACCCCTCCACTTT
CASSSQLGNSPLHF
>TRBJ2-5|TRBD2|NA|TRBV11-2
TGTGCCAGCAGCTTGCCGACTAGCGGGAGATTTCAAGAGACCCAGTACTTC
CASSLPTSGRFQETQYF
>TRBJ1-3|NA|NA|TRBV9
TGTGCCAGCAGCGCACGTCTTACAGCGATCTCTGGAAACACCATATATTTT
CASSARLTAISGNTIYF
>TRBJ2-4|TRBD2|few|TRBV30
TGTGCCTGGAGTTTCGGGACTAGCGGGGTAAAAAACATTCAGTACTTC
CAWSFGTSGVKNIQYF
>TRBJ2-3|NA|NA|TRBV7-9
TGTGCCAGCAGCTTATCCACCCCCCCAAGGACCCACCGAAATACGCAGTATTTT
CASSLSTPPRTHRNTQYF
>TRBJ2-1|NA|NA|TRBV11-2
TGTGCCAGCAGCCGCCGACTAGATGGTGAGCAGTTCTTC
CASSRRLDGEQFF
>TRBJ2-1|TRBD2|few|TRBV19
TGTGCCAGTAGTATAATTAGCGGGGGGGCGCGGAATGAGCAGTTCTTC
CASSIISGGARNEQFF
>TRBJ1-4|NA|few|TRBV7-2
TGTGCCAGCAGCACCAGGGTAATGGCTAGAGAAAAACTGTTTTTT
CASSTRVMAREKLFF
>TRBJ2-7|NA|few|TRBV7-9
TGTGCCAGCAGCATAACAGGGACCTACGAGCAGTACTTC
CASSITGTYEQYF
>TRBJ2-5|NA|NA|TRBV9
TGTGCCAGCAGCCCGAGCCCTAGGACAGACCAAGAGACCCAGTACTTC
CASSPSPRTDQETQYF
>TRBJ2-3|NA|NA|TRBV2
TGTGCCAGCAGGAGAAGGGGGGATTACACAGATACGCAGTATTTT
CASRRRGDYTDTQYF
>TRBJ1-2|TRBD1|few|TRBV25-1
TGTGCCAGCAGTGGAGGGACAGGGTCTGGCTACACCTTC
CASSGGTGSGYTF
>TRBJ1-2|TRBD1|few|TRBV14
TGTGCCAGCATACAGGGGAGTTGTGGCTACACCTTC
CASIQGSCGYTF
>TRBJ2-6|NA|few|TRBV5-1
TGCGCCAGCAGCTTGACGAGATGGACGCCGAGCTCTGGGGCCAACGTCCTGACTTTC
CASSLTRWTPSSGANVLTF
>TRBJ2-7|NA|few|TRBV5-1
TGCGCCAGCAGCCCAACTCTCCCGGGGGCCTACGAGCAGTACTTC
CASSPTLPGAYEQYF